Presented here are 6 T cell receptor beta chains from one specimen sequenced in a study of spatial heterogeneity in lung cancer. Broader study findings: Tumor mutation counts were tracked by expanded intratumoral alpha and beta TCR counts.

The sample's time point: sample taken at primary tumor resection. TCRdb called the 5' RACE reads again in MiXCR, with one record for every CDR3 protein. The data contain some 1,300 distinct CDR3 sequences, over 9.5% of them singletons. These TCRs are of unknown antigen specificity. The source was lung tumor tissue, collected at surgery. The receptor source for this set is a male donor with early-stage non-small cell lung cancer.

By proportion, this clonotype is medium-sized. The CDR3 spells CAGRVADTQYF. DNA of the CDR3: TGTGCCGGGCGAGTTGCAGATACGCAGTATTTT. This chain joins TRBV30 and TRBJ2-3; D gene unclear. Deletions cut 8 bases from V and 4 bases from J, with 10 bases between. Germline V gene data show CDR1 as GTSNPN and CDR2 as SVGIG (reference sequence). This CDR3 comprises 11 residues.

By share, this clonotype counts as medium-sized. This rearrangement joins TRBV6-6 to TRBJ2-7; D perhaps matches TRBD2 (5 bases). The germline gives CDR1 MNHNY, CDR2 SVGAGI (reference sequence). The CDR3 extends over 14 amino acids. With 6 bases removed from V and 6 bases from J, the gap between germline ends came to 18 bases. This CDR3 reads CASSFSGLGSEQYF. DNA of the CDR3: TGTGCCAGCAGCTTCAGCGGCTTAGGGAGCGAGCAGTACTTC.

This clonotype was found a few times. This chain connects TRBV7-2 to TRBJ2-3, with D perhaps assigned TRBD1 or TRBD2 (5 bases each). Per germline, CDR1 SGHTA and CDR2 FQGNSA. The CDR3 loop spans 14 amino acids. With 6 bases removed from V and 1 base from J, the gap between germline ends came to 11 bases. As DNA, the CDR3 is TGTGCCAGCAGAAACGGGGCTGGCACAGATACGCAGTATTTT. Translation gives CASRNGAGTDTQYF.

This clonotype was counted between two and nine times. The chain recombines TRBV19 with TRBJ2-2, with D unclear. This CDR3 region has 14 residues. Trimming pared 1 base from V and 1 base from J, leaving 4 bases between. Germline assignment: CDR1 LNHDA and CDR2 SQIVND (reference sequence). CDR3 sequence reads: CASSIVGNTGELFF. The CDR3 region has the DNA TGTGCCAGTAGTATAGTAGGGAACACCGGGGAGCTGTTTTTT.

In this sample, this clonotype is large (0.1 to 1%). The chain carries TRBV19 and TRBJ2-4; 10 bases align to TRBD1. The CDR3 is 15 amino acids. From germline, CDR1 is LNHDA and CDR2 SQIVND (reference sequence). V lost 9 bases to trimming and J lost 0 bases; unmatched junction nucleotides: 5. The CDR3 is CASGTGALAKNIQYF. In DNA, the CDR3 is TGTGCCAGCGGGACAGGGGCTCTAGCCAAAAACATTCAGTACTTC.

This chain joins TRBV29-1 and TRBJ2-5; 14 bases are a match to TRBD2. The germline gives CDR1 SQVTM, CDR2 ANQGSEA. This CDR3 is built from 17 residues. The V and J ends lost 8 bases and 1 base, in that order; junction bases with no gene match: 12. DNA for the CDR3: TGCAGCCTCGGACTAGCGGGAGGAAAGGACCTCCAAGAGACCCAGTACTTC. It codes for CSLGLAGGKDLQETQYF.